The 10 T cell receptor beta chains listed next were all sequenced from one sample in a study of graft-versus-host responses after intestinal transplantation. TCRdb's copy holds only in-frame clones and misses some; the assay was immunoSEQ multiplex PCR. The table shows roughly 100,000 clones, with more than 85% occurring only once. Their antigens remain unidentified. The specimen was unstimulated CD8+ T cells sorted from spleen or lymph node cells, collected before intestinal transplant. These receptor sequences come from a human donor who received an intestinal transplant.

This clone was observed a few times. The chain combines TRBV19 with TRBJ1-6; 10 bases fit TRBD1. Germline V gene data show CDR1 as LNHDA and CDR2 as SQIVND (reference sequence). This CDR3 region has 14 residues. V shed 5 bases, J shed 10 bases, and the junction held 5 bases outside the gene matches. The CDR3 region is CASSQDRGWSPLHF. The CDR3 nucleotides read TGTGCCAGTAGTCAGGACAGGGGGTGGTCACCCCTCCACTTT.

This sequence joins TRBV2 and TRBJ2-7; 10 bases agree with TRBD2. V was pared by 7 bases and J by 2 bases, with 8 bases of the junction left unmatched. The CDR3 runs 15 residues. CDR1 SNHLY and CDR2 FYNNEI come from the germline V gene. As DNA, the CDR3 is TGTGCCAGCATTGCGGCTAGCGGGGGAACCTACGAGCAGTACTTC. Its protein product is CASIAASGGTYEQYF.

This chain uses TRBV7-8 with TRBJ2-5; 7 bases match TRBD1. With the DNA end fitting TRBJ2-7 better, the J assignment may be wrong. The CDR3 is 16 amino acids. Germline CDR1 reads SGHVS; CDR2 reads FQNEAQ. The CDR3 here is CASSLLLGQPNDEQYF. The CDR3 DNA reads TGTGCCAGCAGCTTATTACTGGGACAGCCGAACGACGAGCAGTACTTC.

V is TRBV14 and J is TRBJ2-1; D is uncertain. V shed 1 base and J shed 3 bases, with 7 bases lying between them. CDR3 length: 14 amino acids. Germline V CDR1 and CDR2: SGHDN, FVKESK. The CDR3, as DNA: TGTGCCAGCAGCCAAGGACTGGGCTACAATGAGCAGTTCTTC. The encoded protein is CASSQGLGYNEQFF.

This clone was recorded only once. This sequence joins TRBV9 and TRBJ2-7; TRBD2 matches 9 bases. CDR1 is SGDLS and CDR2 is YYNGEE in the germline V gene. This CDR3 comprises 15 residues. Unmatched junction bases numbered 7, after V lost 3 bases and J lost 3 bases. CDR3 residues: CASSAGTSSYYEQYF. In DNA, the CDR3 is TGTGCCAGCAGCGCCGGGACTAGCTCTTACTACGAGCAGTACTTC.

CDR3 region: CASGLDLNGYTF. In DNA, the CDR3 is TGTGCTAGTGGTTTGGATCTCAATGGCTACACCTTC. The genes are TRBV12-5 and TRBJ1-2, with D uncertain. The CDR3 is 12 residues long. Germline lookup yields CDR1 LGHNT and CDR2 FRNRAP. Trimming took off 1 base at V and 6 bases at J, with 6 bases between the two ends.

This clone was detected a few times. This chain links TRBV6-5 with TRBJ1-3, with 9 bases fitting TRBD1. V was pared by 5 bases and J by 2 bases, with 4 bases of the junction left unmatched. Germline V gene data show CDR1 as MNHEY and CDR2 as SVGAGI. This CDR3 comprises 15 residues. CDR3 sequence reads: CASSLGTGTGNTIYF. In DNA, the CDR3 is TGTGCCAGCAGTCTGGGGACAGGGACTGGAAACACCATATATTTT.

The gene calls are TRBV4-2 and TRBJ1-2; 10 bases align to TRBD1. Germline V gene sequence: CDR1 LGHNA, CDR2 YNFKEQ. J gave up 8 bases and V 5 bases, and 8 bases lay outside the gene matches. The CDR3 length is 14 residues. The CDR3 is CASSETGGAGGYTF. CDR3 bases: TGTGCCAGCAGCGAGACAGGGGGCGCAGGGGGCTACACCTTC.

A remark on this clone: This sample also contains other DNA sequences that code for the same CDR3. Written as DNA, the CDR3 is TGTGCCAGCAGCGCTAGCGGGGGGGCCTACGAGCAGTACTTC. Its protein product is CASSASGGAYEQYF. The rearrangement joins TRBV9 to TRBJ2-7; 12 nucleotides agree with TRBD2. The CDR3 is 14 residues long. Losses at the gene ends were 3 bases for V and 2 bases for J; bases not matched to a gene: 0. Germline CDR1 is SGDLS and CDR2 is YYNGEE.

V usage is TRBV27 and J usage is TRBJ1-5; D is possibly TRBD1 (5 bases). The CDR3 is 15 residues long. Germline values: CDR1 MNHEY, CDR2 SMNVEV (reference sequence). V lost 5 bases and J lost 4, with 15 bases in between. CDR3 sequence reads: CASSGGLFSNQPQHF. CDR3 DNA sequence: TGTGCCAGCAGTGGGGGACTGTTCTCAAATCAGCCCCAGCATTTT.